This record covers a single TCR beta chain. This sample stems from a study of blood T cell repertoires in COVID-19. In the study overall: Researchers got acute and convalescent COVID-19 samples from the United States, Italy and Spain.

Sequencing used immunoSEQ multiplex PCR; TCRdb keeps in-frame clones, though not all of them. The sample yields approximately 300,000 clones, about 90% seen once. Looked up from germline, CDR1 is MNHEY and CDR2 is SVGEGT. The CDR3 is 14 amino acids. The V and J ends lost 6 bases and 6 bases respectively, with 18 bases between them. This TCR was sampled from a woman aged 50 to 60 who had recovered from COVID-19. The rearrangement links TRBV6-2 or TRBV6-3 to TRBJ2-7; D is perhaps TRBD1 (6 bases). Sequencing was performed on peripheral blood. This chain's CDR3 is CASSLGYGTTEQYF. The CDR3 bases are TGTGCCAGCAGCTTGGGCTACGGGACAACCGAGCAGTACTTC.